A selection of T cell receptor beta chains follows, all from one sample in a study of shared clonotypes between healthy human individuals. Here immunoSEQ multiplex PCR was the method, and the copy in TCRdb shows in-frame clones only, minus some. Seen here are approximately 480,000 clones, 60% to 80% observed once, and the top ten hold under 15%. What was sequenced was PBMCs. These receptors all stem from a woman aged 40 to 50 in good health. Some clones in this sample may be carry-over from other donors' samples. Both conserved end residues are part of each CDR3. Each record gives: clone size, V gene, D gene, J gene, CDR3 DNA, CDR3 protein. A D gene is named only where the DNA matches it firmly. Size values are once, few and many counts, or a class for expanded clones, and some rows have none.

abundance: -; v_gene: TRBV19; d_gene: TRBD2; j_gene: TRBJ2-5; CDR3nt: TGTGCCAGTAGTGCCGGGACTAGCGGGACGGAGACCCAGTACTTC; CDR3aa: CASSAGTSGTETQYF
abundance: -; v_gene: TRBV30; d_gene: -; j_gene: TRBJ2-7; CDR3nt: TGTGCCTGGAGTGTCGGCCTCTCCTACGAGCAGTACTTC; CDR3aa: CAWSVGLSYEQYF
abundance: few; v_gene: TRBV6-1; d_gene: TRBD2; j_gene: TRBJ2-3; CDR3nt: TGTGCCAGCAGTGAGGAGGGAGGGATTAGCACAGATACGCAGTATTTT; CDR3aa: CASSEEGGISTDTQYF
abundance: -; v_gene: TRBV9; d_gene: -; j_gene: TRBJ2-1; CDR3nt: TGTGCCAGCAGCGTAGACCGGGGAACCTACAATGAGCAGTTCTTC; CDR3aa: CASSVDRGTYNEQFF
abundance: -; v_gene: TRBV20-1; d_gene: -; j_gene: TRBJ2-5; CDR3nt: TGCAGTGCTAGATGGCAAGAGACCCAGTACTTC; CDR3aa: CSARWQETQYF
abundance: -; v_gene: TRBV7-2; d_gene: -; j_gene: TRBJ2-7; CDR3nt: TGTGCCAGCAGCTTAGTTCCGGATTCCTACGAGCAGTACTTC; CDR3aa: CASSLVPDSYEQYF
abundance: -; v_gene: TRBV13; d_gene: TRBD2; j_gene: TRBJ2-1; CDR3nt: TGTGCCAGCAGCAGGACTAGCGGCCTCTGGAGGAATGAGCAGTTCTTC; CDR3aa: CASSRTSGLWRNEQFF
abundance: -; v_gene: TRBV6-5; d_gene: -; j_gene: TRBJ1-1; CDR3nt: TGTGCCAGCACTAACCGCCCTGGTGGGTCGCCTGAAGCTTTCTTT; CDR3aa: CASTNRPGGSPEAFF
abundance: -; v_gene: TRBV4-2; d_gene: -; j_gene: TRBJ1-5; CDR3nt: TGTGCCAGCAGCCAAGATCTCGACAGGTACAATCAGCCCCAGCATTTT; CDR3aa: CASSQDLDRYNQPQHF
abundance: -; v_gene: TRBV30; d_gene: -; j_gene: TRBJ2-3; CDR3nt: TGTGCCTGGAGTGTACCGCAGGGATGGCGTTTTGGATCTAGCACAGATACGCAGTATTTT; CDR3aa: CAWSVPQGWRFGSSTDTQYF
abundance: -; v_gene: TRBV5-4; d_gene: -; j_gene: TRBJ2-7; CDR3nt: TGTGCCAGCAGCTTGCGAGCGGGCTCCTCCTACGAGCAGTACTTC; CDR3aa: CASSLRAGSSYEQYF